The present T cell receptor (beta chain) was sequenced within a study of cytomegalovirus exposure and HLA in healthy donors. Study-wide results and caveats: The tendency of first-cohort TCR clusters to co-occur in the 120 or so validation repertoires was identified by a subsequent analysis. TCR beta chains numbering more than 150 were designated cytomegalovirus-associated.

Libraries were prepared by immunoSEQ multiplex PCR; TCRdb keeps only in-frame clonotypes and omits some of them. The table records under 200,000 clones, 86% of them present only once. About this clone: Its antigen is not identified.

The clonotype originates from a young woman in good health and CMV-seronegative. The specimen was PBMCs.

CDR3 amino acids: CASSLGVQVQGEEAFF. The CDR3 DNA sequence: TGTGCCAGCAGCTTAGGAGTGCAGGTACAGGGGGAAGAAGCTTTCTTT. The V gene is TRBV11-2, the J gene TRBJ1-1; 8 bases are a match to TRBD1. From germline, CDR1 is SGHAT and CDR2 FQNNGV. V was clipped by 1 base and J by 8 bases; unmatched bases: 12. The CDR3 has 16 amino acids.